The 6 T cell receptor beta chains presented below share a single source sample, sequenced in a study of blood T cells in healthy people across ages. A second PCR of roughly 7 to 11 cycles used a sample-barcoded 5' primer and a J-beta primer mix. MiXCR, applied by TCRdb to the 5' RACE reads, yields one record per CDR3 protein. Of roughly 1.7 million distinct CDR3 sequences in the sample, about 35% were seen once. The sequenced sample was blood. The source of these receptors is a woman in her twenties or thirties in good health.

This chain joins TRBV4-1 and TRBJ2-3; the D gene could be TRBD1 or TRBD2 (6 bases each). This CDR3 comprises 16 residues. The V gene's germline CDR1 is MGHRA and CDR2 YSYEKL. Trimming pared 5 bases from V and 2 bases from J, leaving 17 bases between. CDR3 bases: TGCGCCAGCAGCTCAAGAGGGGGGAAAAACACAGATACGCAGTATTTT. Protein sequence: CASSSRGGKNTDTQYF.

This clonotype was seen a handful of times. At one end the junction does not follow the germline gene, possibly because of a read error. The chain recombines TRBV12-5 with TRBJ2-3; D possibly corresponds to TRBD1 (6 bases). Germline CDR1 and CDR2: LGHNT and FRNRAP. The CDR3 length is 15 residues. The CDR3 DNA is TGTGCTAGTGCCCGAGGGGGAGATGGCACAGATGCGCAGTATTTT. This sequence encodes CASARGGDGTDAQYF.

Turning to this clonotype: A much larger clone lies one base from this, so it may be a read error. V usage is TRBV6-2 or TRBV6-3 and J usage is TRBJ1-1; D gene uncertain. From germline, CDR1 is MNHEY and CDR2 SVGEGT. The CDR3 is 12 residues long. V was cut by 7 bases and J by 4 bases, with 10 bases left in between. The CDR3, as DNA: TGTGCCAGCAAGACTGTGAGCACTGAAGCTTTCTTT. As protein: CASKTVSTEAFF.

This chain connects TRBV4-1 to TRBJ2-5; D is uncertain. Germline V gene lookup returns CDR1 MGHRA and CDR2 YSYEKL. V was clipped by 9 bases and J by 5 bases, with 22 bases between them. This CDR3 contains 15 residues. CDR3 sequence: CARSLMGNGWETQYF. The CDR3 DNA sequence: TGCGCCAGGAGTTTGATGGGGAATGGCTGGGAGACCCAGTACTTC.

This chain joins TRBV7-9 and TRBJ2-1; D is ambiguous. Germline V gives CDR1 SEHNR, CDR2 FQNEAQ (reference sequence). The CDR3 spans 16 residues. V lost 5 bases to trimming and J lost 0 bases, with 14 bases between them. CDR3 sequence reads: CASSPAAGVSYNEQFF. The CDR3 nucleotides are TGTGCCAGCAGCCCAGCAGCCGGAGTCTCCTACAATGAGCAGTTCTTC.

This clonotype was found many times. This rearrangement joins TRBV29-1 to TRBJ2-7; D unclear. Germline values: CDR1 SQVTM, CDR2 ANQGSEA. The CDR3 extends over 12 amino acids. Trimming stripped 4 bases from V and 0 bases from J, with 7 bases between. CDR3 sequence reads: CSVVGSSYEQYF. CDR3 in DNA: TGCAGCGTTGTCGGGTCCTCCTACGAGCAGTACTTC.